The clone carrying this T cell receptor (beta chain) was seen many times. The TCRbeta library was prepared with unique molecular identifiers. From the PCR reads, TCRdb called clonotypes with MiXCR, one entry per CDR3 protein. Of around 200,000 distinct CDR3 sequences in the sample, less than 8% were seen once. This sample was taken from a study of T-cell reconstitution after alpha-beta-depleted transplantation in children. The CDR3 has 16 residues. With 6 bases clipped from V and 8 bases from J, the junction kept 18 bases outside the gene matches. Germline V gene lookup returns CDR1 DFQATT and CDR2 SNEGSKA (reference sequence).

The material sequenced was PBMCs from the stem cell graft donor, taken from the stem cell graft. This clonotype was sampled from a human donor who donated a stem cell graft to a child with Wiskott-Aldrich syndrome. V is TRBV20-1 and J is TRBJ2-1, with TRBD2 identical over 8 bases. The CDR3 is CSAAIMWTSKAYEQFF. The CDR3, as DNA: TGCAGTGCCGCGATAATGTGGACTAGCAAGGCCTATGAGCAGTTCTTC.